Each of the 11 T cell receptor beta chains below was sequenced from the same sample in a study of T cell repertoires in cytomegalovirus infection. TCRdb re-derived calls from the reads in MiXCR, one entry per CDR3 protein. The data contain around 280,000 distinct CDR3 sequences, roughly 15% of them seen just once; the ten biggest clones take up 8.8%. Sequenced sample: PBMCs. These receptors were collected from a human donor in good health (CMV status not recorded). Some clones in this sample may be carry-over from other donors' samples.

This clonotype was counted between two and nine times. The rearrangement joins TRBV29-1 to TRBJ2-7, with 9 bases aligning to TRBD2. In germline, CDR1 is SQVTM, CDR2 ANQGSEA. The CDR3 spans 13 residues. With 6 bases clipped from V and 3 bases from J, the junction kept 6 bases outside the gene matches. CDR3 in amino acids: CSVVLAGNYEQYF. The CDR3 coding sequence is TGCAGCGTAGTCCTAGCGGGAAACTACGAGCAGTACTTC.

In its sample, this clonotype was seen a few times. The rearrangement joins TRBV20-1 to TRBJ1-1, with D possibly matching TRBD1 (6 bases). CDR3 length equals 14 residues. The V end was cut by 4 bases, the J end by 5 bases, with 17 bases between. Germline assignment: CDR1 DFQATT and CDR2 SNEGSKA (reference sequence). CDR3 amino acids: CSANPAGGRTEAFF. The DNA for the CDR3 is TGCAGTGCTAACCCAGCGGGGGGGCGGACTGAAGCTTTCTTT.

The chain carries TRBV20-1 and TRBJ1-1; D is unresolved. Germline CDR1 reads DFQATT; CDR2 reads SNEGSKA (reference sequence). The CDR3 totals 13 residues. The V end was cut by 5 bases, the J end by 6 bases, with 16 bases between. CDR3 coding DNA: TGCAGTGCTCCTTACTCATCTGTCCCTGAAGCTTTCTTT. It yields the protein CSAPYSSVPEAFF.

This clonotype has a handful of counts. The V call is TRBV4-2, the J call TRBJ2-5; TRBD1 might be the D (5 bases). CDR1 and CDR2 from the germline V gene are LGHNA and YNFKEQ. Trimming stripped 4 bases from V and 0 bases from J, with 18 bases between. The CDR3 loop spans 17 amino acids. The CDR3 DNA reads as TGTGCCAGCAGCCTGGCGTATGGGGCGGAAGACCAAGAGACCCAGTACTTC. This sequence encodes CASSLAYGAEDQETQYF.

This clonotype appeared a few times. The chain carries TRBV27 and TRBJ2-7, with 12 bases aligning to TRBD1. J gave up 6 bases and V 0 bases, and 3 bases lay outside the gene matches. The CDR3 extends over 15 amino acids. Germline CDR1 and CDR2: MNHEY and SMNVEV (reference sequence). The CDR3 reads CASSLSGTGGLEQYF. The CDR3 DNA reads TGTGCCAGCAGTTTATCGGGGACAGGGGGCCTCGAGCAGTACTTC.

This clonotype was recorded at least ten times. The chain uses TRBV19 and TRBJ1-1; 8 bases fit TRBD1. From germline, CDR1 is LNHDA and CDR2 SQIVND (reference sequence). Trimming removed 10 bases from V and 8 bases from J; junction bases left unmatched: 18. This CDR3 has 15 amino acids. CDR3 sequence reads: CATNGQGLRFGEAFF. The CDR3 DNA reads as TGTGCCACCAACGGACAGGGACTGCGGTTCGGCGAAGCTTTCTTT.

This clonotype has only a few counts. The genes are TRBV5-1 and TRBJ2-2, with D unclear. V lost 4 bases and J lost 1, with 5 bases in between. The CDR3 contains 13 residues. The germline gives CDR1 SGHRS, CDR2 YFSETQ. CDR3 coding DNA: TGCGCCAGCAGCCAGCGGAACACCGGGGAGCTGTTTTTT. Protein product: CASSQRNTGELFF.

This clonotype was seen a handful of times. It may be a read error: a sequence one base away is much more abundant. This chain uses TRBV2 with TRBJ2-7, with 8 nucleotides matching TRBD1. The germline gives CDR1 SNHLY, CDR2 FYNNEI. This CDR3 comprises 13 residues. V lost 6 bases, J lost 3 bases, and 4 bases stayed unmatched. Here the CDR3 DNA reads TGTGCCAGCAGCGCCGGGACAGGCTACGAGCAGTACTTC. This encodes CASSAGTGYEQYF.

The chain couples TRBV2 to TRBJ1-1; D remains unclear. The CDR3 consists of 14 residues. V dropped 6 bases and J dropped 1 base, with 12 bases sitting between them. Germline CDR1 is SNHLY and CDR2 is FYNNEI. The CDR3 nucleotides read TGTGCCAGCAGCTACCAAAAATCGAACACTGAAGCTTTCTTT. Translation: CASSYQKSNTEAFF.

This clonotype occurred many times. The gene calls are TRBV11-3 and TRBJ2-1; D perhaps matches TRBD1 (5 bases). This CDR3 comprises 12 residues. Germline V lookup: CDR1 SGHNT, CDR2 YENEEA. V lost 6 bases to trimming and J lost 8 bases, with 11 bases between them. CDR3 amino acids: CASSQIGDEQFF. The CDR3 DNA reads TGTGCCAGCAGTCAAATAGGGGATGAGCAGTTCTTC. The complete variable domain, with remaining parts taken from reference TRBV11-3 and TRBJ2-1, reads EAGVVQSPRYKIIEKKQPVAFWCNPISGHNTLYWYLQNLGQGPELLIRYENEEAVDDSQLPKDRFSAERLKGVDSTLKIQPAELGDSAVYLCASSQIGDEQFFGPGTRLTVL.

The rearrangement uses TRBV20-1 and TRBJ2-3; D tentatively reads TRBD1 or TRBD2 (5 bases each). The V gene's germline CDR1 is DFQATT and CDR2 SNEGSKA (reference sequence). V was clipped by 4 bases and J by 2 bases, with 16 bases between them. This CDR3 region has 15 residues. CDR3 amino acids: CSANPPGTTTDTQYF. CDR3 sequence (DNA): TGCAGTGCTAACCCACCCGGGACCACCACAGATACGCAGTATTTT.